The rows below give T cell receptor beta chains drawn from one sample of a study of patients and donors after allogeneic stem cell transplantation. TCRdb reprocessed the RT-PCR reads with MiXCR, giving one entry per CDR3 protein. This repertoire shows over 200,000 distinct CDR3 sequences, over 30% found once; its top ten account for roughly 11%. Sequencing was performed on blood, either unsorted or a sorted T cell fraction (not recorded which). The origin of the receptors is a human donor who was either an allogeneic HSCT recipient or a stem cell or donor lymphocyte infusion donor (not recorded which). It is not recorded whose cells these are; they may come from a transplant donor. The CDR3 runs from the conserved cysteine through the conserved F or W. Each record gives: CDR3 protein, CDR3 DNA, V gene, D gene, clone size, J gene. A D gene is named only where the DNA matches it firmly. Clone size appears in some rows only: once, few, many, or a class for an expanded clone.

CDR3: CSARARGQVGEKLFF
DNA: TGCAGTGCTAGAGCAAGGGGACAGGTGGGAGAAAAACTGTTTTTT
V: TRBV20-1
D: TRBD1
size: .
J: TRBJ1-4

CDR3: CASSLARDEQFF
DNA: TGTGCCAGCAGTCTCGCCAGGGATGAGCAGTTCTTC
V: TRBV12-3/TRBV12-4
D: .
size: .
J: TRBJ2-1

CDR3: CSVLTIRDVRSYEQYF
DNA: TGCAGCGTGTTGACTATTCGGGACGTCCGCTCCTACGAGCAGTACTTC
V: TRBV29-1
D: .
size: few
J: TRBJ2-7

CDR3: CSARTGNTEAFF
DNA: TGCAGTGCTAGGACAGGGAACACTGAAGCTTTCTTT
V: TRBV20-1
D: .
size: many
J: TRBJ1-1

CDR3: CATSRRPLNTEAFF
DNA: TGTGCCACCAGCAGACGCCCCCTGAACACTGAAGCTTTCTTT
V: TRBV15
D: .
size: .
J: TRBJ1-1

CDR3: CASSQDLRWQGSFF
DNA: TGCGCCAGCAGCCAAGATTTGCGTTGGCAGGGTTCTTTCTTT
V: TRBV4-3
D: .
size: .
J: TRBJ1-1

CDR3: CASKGGTDTQYF
DNA: TGTGCCAGCAAGGGAGGCACAGATACGCAGTATTTT
V: TRBV27
D: .
size: few
J: TRBJ2-3

CDR3: CSAGQGNEQYF
DNA: TGCAGCGCCGGACAGGGGAACGAGCAGTACTTC
V: TRBV29-1
D: TRBD1
size: .
J: TRBJ2-7

CDR3: CAISESGSQPYGYTF
DNA: TGTGCCATCAGTGAGTCTGGCTCCCAGCCCTATGGCTACACCTTC
V: TRBV10-3
D: .
size: .
J: TRBJ1-2

CDR3: CASSPRTGYWNEQFF
DNA: TGTGCCAGCAGCCCCAGGACAGGGTACTGGAATGAGCAGTTCTTC
V: TRBV6-2/TRBV6-3
D: TRBD1
size: few
J: TRBJ2-1

CDR3: CASSPFNVESGVPNEQFF
DNA: TGTGCCAGCAGCCCCTTTAACGTGGAGAGCGGGGTACCTAATGAGCAGTTCTTC
V: TRBV3-1
D: TRBD2
size: once
J: TRBJ2-1

CDR3: CSARRGNEKLFF
DNA: TGCAGTGCTAGAAGGGGTAATGAAAAACTGTTTTTT
V: TRBV20-1
D: .
size: few
J: TRBJ1-4

CDR3: CSARDQGIGYGYTF
DNA: TGCAGTGCTAGAGACCAGGGGATCGGCTATGGCTACACCTTC
V: TRBV20-1
D: .
size: few
J: TRBJ1-2

CDR3: CASSGGRLHTEAFF
DNA: TGTGCCAGCAGTGGGGGGCGTCTGCACACTGAAGCTTTCTTT
V: TRBV2
D: .
size: few
J: TRBJ1-1

CDR3: CASSLRPPTGVADEQYF
DNA: TGTGCCAGCAGTTTACGCCCTCCGACAGGGGTGGCGGACGAGCAGTACTTC
V: TRBV27
D: TRBD1
size: .
J: TRBJ2-7

CDR3: CASSFPGDEQYF
DNA: TGTGCCAGCAGTTTCCCAGGGGACGAGCAGTACTTC
V: TRBV7-9
D: .
size: .
J: TRBJ2-7

CDR3: CASSLNRLGSGANVLTF
DNA: TGTGCCAGCAGCTTGAACAGGTTGGGGAGCGGGGCCAACGTCCTGACTTTC
V: TRBV5-5
D: .
size: .
J: TRBJ2-6

CDR3: CASSVALGGPETQYF
DNA: TGTGCCAGCAGCGTAGCTCTCGGGGGGCCGGAGACCCAGTACTTC
V: TRBV9
D: .
size: .
J: TRBJ2-5

CDR3: CASSLEGRGNQPQHF
DNA: TGTGCCAGCAGCTTAGAAGGCAGGGGAAATCAGCCCCAGCATTTT
V: TRBV7-2
D: .
size: .
J: TRBJ1-5

CDR3: CASSPKRGGTDTQYF
DNA: TGTGCCAGCAGTCCCAAGCGGGGGGGCACAGATACGCAGTATTTT
V: TRBV12-3/TRBV12-4
D: TRBD2
size: few
J: TRBJ2-3

CDR3: CASSPRTGGDYGYTF
DNA: TGTGCCAGCAGCCCCCGGACAGGGGGGGACTATGGCTACACCTTC
V: TRBV7-2
D: TRBD1
size: .
J: TRBJ1-2

CDR3: CASSESRIGGEQFF
DNA: TGTGCCAGCAGTGAGTCCAGGATTGGGGGTGAGCAGTTCTTC
V: TRBV25-1
D: .
size: .
J: TRBJ2-1

CDR3: CASSFGYCNQPQHF
DNA: TGTGCCAGCAGTTTCGGGTATTGCAATCAGCCCCAGCATTTT
V: TRBV28
D: .
size: .
J: TRBJ1-5